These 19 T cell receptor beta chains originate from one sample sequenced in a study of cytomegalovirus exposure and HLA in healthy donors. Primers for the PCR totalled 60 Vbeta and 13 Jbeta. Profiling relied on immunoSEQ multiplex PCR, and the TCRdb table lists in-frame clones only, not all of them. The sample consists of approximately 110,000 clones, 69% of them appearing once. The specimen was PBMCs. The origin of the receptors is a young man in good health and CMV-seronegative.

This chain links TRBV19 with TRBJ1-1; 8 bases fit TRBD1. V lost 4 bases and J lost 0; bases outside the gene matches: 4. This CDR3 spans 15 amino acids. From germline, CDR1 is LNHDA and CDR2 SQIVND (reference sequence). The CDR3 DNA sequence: TGTGCCAGTAGTAAGACAGGGGTTATGAACACTGAAGCTTTCTTT. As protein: CASSKTGVMNTEAFF.

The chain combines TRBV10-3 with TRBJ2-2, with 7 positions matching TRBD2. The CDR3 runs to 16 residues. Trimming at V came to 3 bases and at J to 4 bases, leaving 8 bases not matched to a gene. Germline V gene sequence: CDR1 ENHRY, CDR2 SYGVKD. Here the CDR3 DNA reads TGTGCCATCAGTGACTCTCCCCAGCGGGGCACCGGGGAGCTGTTTTTT. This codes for CAISDSPQRGTGELFF.

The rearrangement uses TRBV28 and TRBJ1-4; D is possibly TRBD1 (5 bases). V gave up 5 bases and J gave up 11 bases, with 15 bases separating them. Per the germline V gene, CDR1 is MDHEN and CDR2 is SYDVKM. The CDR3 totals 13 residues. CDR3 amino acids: CASSATGTIKLFF. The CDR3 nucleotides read TGTGCCAGCAGTGCCACCGGGACTATTAAACTGTTTTTT.

CDR3 region: CATSRGGDLAEQFF. CDR3 in DNA: TGTGCCACCAGCAGAGGGGGGGACTTAGCTGAGCAGTTCTTC. The chain carries TRBV15 and TRBJ2-1, with a possible D match to TRBD2 (6 bases). Germline values: CDR1 LNHNV, CDR2 YYDKDF (reference sequence). The CDR3 spans 14 residues. The ends were cut back, 1 base at V and 9 bases at J, with 13 bases in the middle. Filled out from reference TRBV15 and TRBJ2-1, the complete variable domain reads DAMVIQNPRYQVTQFGKPVTLSCSQTLNHNVMYWYQQKSSQAPKLLFHYYDKDFNNEADTPDNFQSRRPNTSFCFLDIRSPGLGDTAMYLCATSRGGDLAEQFFGPGTRLTVL.

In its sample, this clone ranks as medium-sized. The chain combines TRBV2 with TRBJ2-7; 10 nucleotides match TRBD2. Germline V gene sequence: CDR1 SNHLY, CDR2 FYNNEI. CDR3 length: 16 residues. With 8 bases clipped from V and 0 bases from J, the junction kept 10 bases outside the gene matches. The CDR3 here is CASATSGTSVSYEQYF. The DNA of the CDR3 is TGTGCCAGCGCGACTTCCGGGACTAGCGTCTCCTACGAGCAGTACTTC.

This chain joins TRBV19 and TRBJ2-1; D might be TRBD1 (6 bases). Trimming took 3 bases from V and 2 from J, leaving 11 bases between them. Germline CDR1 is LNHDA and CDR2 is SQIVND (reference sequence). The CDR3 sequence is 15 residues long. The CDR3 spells CASSIGWTAYNEQFF. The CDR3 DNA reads TGTGCCAGTAGTATCGGGTGGACAGCCTACAATGAGCAGTTCTTC.

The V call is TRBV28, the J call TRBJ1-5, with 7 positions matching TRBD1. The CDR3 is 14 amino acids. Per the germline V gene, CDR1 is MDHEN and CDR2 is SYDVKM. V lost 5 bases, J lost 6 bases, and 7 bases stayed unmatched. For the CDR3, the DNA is TGTGCCAGCAGTCCTACAGGGGTAGTTCAGCCCCAGCATTTT. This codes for CASSPTGVVQPQHF.

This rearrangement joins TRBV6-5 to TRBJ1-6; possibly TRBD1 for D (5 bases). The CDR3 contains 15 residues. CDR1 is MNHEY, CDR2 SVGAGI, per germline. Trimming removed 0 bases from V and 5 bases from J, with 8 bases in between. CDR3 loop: CASSYSRQHNSPLHF. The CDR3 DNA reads TGTGCCAGCAGTTACTCTCGACAGCATAATTCACCCCTCCACTTT.

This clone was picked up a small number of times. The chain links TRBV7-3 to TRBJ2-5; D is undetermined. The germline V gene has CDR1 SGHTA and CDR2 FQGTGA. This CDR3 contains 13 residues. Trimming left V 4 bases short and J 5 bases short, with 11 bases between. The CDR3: CASSSYPRETQYF. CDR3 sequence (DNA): TGTGCCAGCAGCTCTTATCCCCGGGAGACCCAGTACTTC.

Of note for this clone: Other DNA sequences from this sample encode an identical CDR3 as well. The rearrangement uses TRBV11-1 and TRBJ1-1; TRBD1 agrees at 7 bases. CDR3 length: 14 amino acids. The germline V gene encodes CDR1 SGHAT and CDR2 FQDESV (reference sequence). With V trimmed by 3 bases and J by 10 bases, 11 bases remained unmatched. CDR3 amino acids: CASSLGPGTGAAFF. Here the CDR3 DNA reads TGTGCCAGCAGCTTGGGACCCGGAACAGGGGCAGCTTTCTTT.

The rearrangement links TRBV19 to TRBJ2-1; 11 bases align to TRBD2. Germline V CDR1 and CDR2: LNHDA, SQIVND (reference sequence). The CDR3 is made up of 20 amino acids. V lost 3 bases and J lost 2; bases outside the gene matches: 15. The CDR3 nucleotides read TGTGCCAGTAGTATTATTGTTACTAGCGGGAGCAGAGGAGCCTACAATGAGCAGTTCTTC. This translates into CASSIIVTSGSRGAYNEQFF.

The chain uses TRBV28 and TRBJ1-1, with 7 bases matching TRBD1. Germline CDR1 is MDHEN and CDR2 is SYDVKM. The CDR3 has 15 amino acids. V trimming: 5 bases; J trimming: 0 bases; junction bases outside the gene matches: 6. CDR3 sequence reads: CASSPRTGVNTEAFF. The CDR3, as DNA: TGTGCCAGCAGTCCACGAACAGGGGTGAACACTGAAGCTTTCTTT. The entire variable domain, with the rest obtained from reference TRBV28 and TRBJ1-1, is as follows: DVKVTQSSRYLVKRTGEKVFLECVQDMDHENMFWYRQDPGLGLRLIYFSYDVKMKEKGDIPEGYSVSREKKERFSLILESASTNQTSMYLCASSPRTGVNTEAFFGQGTRLTVV.

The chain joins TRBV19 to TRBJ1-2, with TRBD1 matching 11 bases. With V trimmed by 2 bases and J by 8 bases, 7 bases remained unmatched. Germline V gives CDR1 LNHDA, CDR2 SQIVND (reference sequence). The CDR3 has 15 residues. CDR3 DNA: TGTGCCAGTAGTATATTGGGACAGGGGGTCGGGGGCTACACCTTC. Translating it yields CASSILGQGVGGYTF.

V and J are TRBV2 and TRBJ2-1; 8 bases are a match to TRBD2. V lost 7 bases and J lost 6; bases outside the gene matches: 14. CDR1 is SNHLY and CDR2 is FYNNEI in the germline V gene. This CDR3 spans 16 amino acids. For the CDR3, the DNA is TGTGCCAGCAAGGGGAACGGGAGGGTTCCCACCAATGAGCAGTTCTTC. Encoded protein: CASKGNGRVPTNEQFF.

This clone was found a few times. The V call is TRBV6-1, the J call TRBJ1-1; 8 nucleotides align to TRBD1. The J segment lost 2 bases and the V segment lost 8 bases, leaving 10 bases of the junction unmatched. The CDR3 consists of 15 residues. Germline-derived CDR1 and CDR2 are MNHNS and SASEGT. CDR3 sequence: CASLPRTGGNTEAFF. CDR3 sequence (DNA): TGTGCCAGCCTCCCCCGAACAGGGGGAAACACTGAAGCTTTCTTT.

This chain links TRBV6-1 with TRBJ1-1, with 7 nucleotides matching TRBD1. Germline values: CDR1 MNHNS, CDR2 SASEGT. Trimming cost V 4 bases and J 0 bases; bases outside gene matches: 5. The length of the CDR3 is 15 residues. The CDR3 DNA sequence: TGTGCCAGCAGTGTTTCGACAGGGTTGAACACTGAAGCTTTCTTT. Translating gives CASSVSTGLNTEAFF.

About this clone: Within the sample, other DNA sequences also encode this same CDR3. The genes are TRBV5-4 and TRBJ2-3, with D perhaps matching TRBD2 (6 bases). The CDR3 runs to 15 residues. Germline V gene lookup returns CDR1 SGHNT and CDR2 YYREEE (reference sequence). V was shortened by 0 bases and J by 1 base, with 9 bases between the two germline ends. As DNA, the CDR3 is TGTGCCAGCAGCTTGGCGGGAGCTGGCACAGATACGCAGTATTTT. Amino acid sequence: CASSLAGAGTDTQYF.

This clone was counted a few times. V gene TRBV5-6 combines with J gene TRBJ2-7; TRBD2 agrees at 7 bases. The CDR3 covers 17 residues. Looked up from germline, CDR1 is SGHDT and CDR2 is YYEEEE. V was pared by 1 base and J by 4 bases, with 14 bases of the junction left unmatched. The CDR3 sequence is CASSLPKHQGGTYEQYF. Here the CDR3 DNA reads TGTGCCAGCAGCTTGCCGAAGCACCAGGGAGGGACTTACGAGCAGTACTTC.

The chain's CDR3 is CASSIGGGTQYF. The DNA of the CDR3 is TGTGCCAGTAGTATAGGGGGGGGGACCCAGTACTTC. The V call is TRBV19, the J call TRBJ2-5; TRBD2 matches 7 bases. Germline CDR1 is LNHDA and CDR2 is SQIVND (reference sequence). Germline trimming cut 1 base from V and 7 bases from J; bases unmatched to any gene: 0. The CDR3 is 12 amino acids.